The 20 T cell receptor beta chains presented below share a single source sample, sequenced in a study of blood T cell repertoires in COVID-19. Assay used: immunoSEQ multiplex PCR; TCRdb lists only in-frame clones, some missing. Here the sample spans about 410,000 clones, around nine tenths being singletons. What was sequenced was peripheral blood. These receptors all stem from a woman aged 40 to 55 with COVID-19, enrolled during active disease.

The chain employs TRBV27 and TRBJ2-7, with TRBD2 matching 8 bases. With V trimmed by 5 bases and J by 0 bases, 3 bases remained unmatched. CDR1 and CDR2 from the germline V gene are MNHEY and SMNVEV (reference sequence). The CDR3 runs to 14 residues. The CDR3 sequence: CASSLRGGSYEQYF. Here the CDR3 DNA reads TGTGCCAGCAGTCTCCGGGGGGGCTCCTACGAGCAGTACTTC.

The chain has TRBV29-1 and TRBJ2-7; possible D gene TRBD2, 6 bases. V was trimmed by 5 bases and J by 2 bases, leaving 19 bases between them. The CDR3 sequence is 15 residues long. Germline loops: CDR1 SQVTM, CDR2 ANQGSEA. The CDR3 DNA reads TGCAGCGTTACTGGGGCCCCAGGGAGGCCCTACGAGCAGTACTTC. It codes for CSVTGAPGRPYEQYF.

The chain carries TRBV6-2 or TRBV6-3 and TRBJ2-1; tentative D call: TRBD2 (6 bases). The CDR3 spans 18 residues. V shed 0 bases and J shed 4 bases, with 19 bases lying between them. Germline V gene data show CDR1 as MNHEY and CDR2 as SVGEGT. The DNA of the CDR3 is TGTGCCAGCAGTTACTCGACGGTTCACGGGGGAGTATACAATGAGCAGTTCTTC. Amino acids: CASSYSTVHGGVYNEQFF.

This chain links TRBV5-6 with TRBJ1-5; TRBD1 matches 11 bases. The V segment lost 4 bases and the J segment 6 bases; nucleotides outside the gene matches: 9. CDR1 SGHDT and CDR2 YYEEEE come from the germline V gene. The CDR3 consists of 16 residues. CDR3: CASSTLMGQGVQPQHF. CDR3 coding DNA: TGTGCCAGCAGCACACTGATGGGACAGGGGGTTCAGCCCCAGCATTTT.

V and J are TRBV25-1 and TRBJ2-3, with 11 bases fitting TRBD2. The CDR3 has 15 amino acids. V lost 4 bases, J lost 9 bases, and 9 bases stayed unmatched. Germline-derived CDR1 and CDR2 are MGHDK and SYGVNS. CDR3 protein: CASSGLAGGPRTQYF. In nucleotides, the CDR3 is TGTGCCAGCAGTGGATTAGCGGGAGGGCCCAGGACGCAGTATTTT.

Note on this clone: The sample contains more than one DNA sequence encoding this CDR3. The genes are TRBV2 and TRBJ1-1; 11 positions match TRBD1. The CDR3 is 13 residues long. J lost 3 bases, V lost 6 bases, and 0 bases had no gene match. Germline V gene data show CDR1 as SNHLY and CDR2 as FYNNEI. This CDR3 reads CASRGQGDTEAFF. The CDR3 nucleotides read TGTGCCAGCAGGGGACAGGGGGACACTGAAGCTTTCTTT.

This chain links TRBV30 with TRBJ2-7; 11 positions match TRBD1. Germline V gene data show CDR1 as GTSNPN and CDR2 as SVGIG (reference sequence). The CDR3 loop spans 13 amino acids. Trimming at V came to 5 bases and at J to 4 bases, leaving 4 bases not matched to a gene. The CDR3 is CAWVGQGGYEQYF. CDR3 bases: TGTGCCTGGGTGGGACAGGGGGGATACGAGCAGTACTTC.

The chain recombines TRBV6-1 with TRBJ1-2; D is perhaps TRBD1 (5 bases). The CDR3 has 14 residues. Trimming shortened V by 3 bases and J by 3 bases, and 11 bases separated the two germline ends. Germline loops: CDR1 MNHNS, CDR2 SASEGT. For the CDR3, the DNA is TGTGCCAGCAGTGAGGAGGGGCGTTACTATGGCTACACCTTC. Encoded protein: CASSEEGRYYGYTF.

V is TRBV4-2 and J is TRBJ2-1; possibly TRBD2 for D (5 bases). Trimming pared 4 bases from V and 8 bases from J, leaving 18 bases between. The germline CDR1 and CDR2 sequences are LGHNA and YNFKEQ. There are 15 residues in the CDR3. The CDR3 reads CASSPRMGSGDEQFF. CDR3 coding DNA: TGTGCCAGCAGCCCCCGGATGGGGAGTGGGGATGAGCAGTTCTTC.

The V and J genes are TRBV28 and TRBJ1-2; 8 nucleotides line up with TRBD1. This CDR3 is 14 amino acids long. V shed 5 bases, J shed 8 bases, and the junction held 10 bases outside the gene matches. Germline CDR1 is MDHEN and CDR2 is SYDVKM. CDR3 in amino acids: CASSARGRDSGYTF. In nucleotides, the CDR3 is TGTGCCAGCAGTGCCAGGGGGCGAGATAGCGGCTACACCTTC.

This chain joins TRBV2 and TRBJ1-1; the D is unclear. This CDR3 is 13 amino acids long. Trimming removed 4 bases at V and 6 bases at J, with 12 bases between. Germline CDR1 reads SNHLY; CDR2 reads FYNNEI. Here the CDR3 DNA reads TGTGCCAGCAGTGGAACGGGTGCCGCTGAAGCTTTCTTT. This encodes CASSGTGAAEAFF.

The chain couples TRBV7-9 to TRBJ2-1; 11 bases are shared with TRBD1. J was trimmed by 7 bases and V by 6 bases; bases with no gene match: 14. The germline V gene encodes CDR1 SEHNR and CDR2 FQNEAQ (reference sequence). CDR3 length: 17 amino acids. CDR3 DNA: TGTGCCAGCAGGACCCTCGAGGGACAGGGGGGGAAGAATGAGCAGTTCTTC. This translates into CASRTLEGQGGKNEQFF.

The chain carries TRBV29-1 and TRBJ1-2, with 8 bases lining up with TRBD1. This CDR3 contains 13 residues. The ends lost 5 bases at V and 2 bases at J; junction bases unmatched: 4. Germline assignment: CDR1 SQVTM and CDR2 ANQGSEA. CDR3 in amino acids: CSVSGQGNYGYTF. CDR3 in DNA: TGCAGCGTTAGCGGACAGGGAAACTATGGCTACACCTTC.

This chain links TRBV2 with TRBJ2-7; D not certain. The CDR3 contains 12 residues. Trimming removed 5 bases at V and 3 bases at J, with 8 bases between. Germline CDR1 SNHLY, CDR2 FYNNEI. CDR3 sequence (DNA): TGTGCCAGCAGTACACAGAACTACGAGCAGTACTTC. It codes for CASSTQNYEQYF.

This clone was seen only a few times. The chain links TRBV6-1 to TRBJ1-2; D gene ambiguous. V lost 3 bases to trimming and J lost 4 bases, with 9 bases between them. In germline, CDR1 is MNHNS, CDR2 SASEGT. CDR3 size: 13 residues. The CDR3 sequence is CASSDRASYGYTF. The CDR3 coding sequence is TGTGCCAGCAGTGATCGAGCGAGCTATGGCTACACCTTC.

This clone was found once. The rearrangement uses TRBV4-1 and TRBJ1-4, with 9 bases fitting TRBD1. The CDR3 spans 17 residues. V gave up 4 bases and J gave up 5 bases; unmatched junction bases: 11. Germline-derived CDR1 and CDR2 are MGHRA and YSYEKL. This CDR3 is CASSRVLDRGENEKLFF. CDR3 sequence (DNA): TGCGCCAGCAGCCGCGTCCTCGACAGGGGGGAAAATGAAAAACTGTTTTTT.

The chain couples TRBV11-2 to TRBJ2-2; 7 bases fit TRBD1. CDR3 size: 17 residues. The ends lost 4 bases at V and 6 bases at J; junction bases unmatched: 14. Germline lookup yields CDR1 SGHAT and CDR2 FQNNGV. CDR3 loop: CASSSRTGTVSSGELFF. The CDR3 nucleotides read TGTGCCAGCAGCTCGCGGACCGGGACAGTTAGTTCCGGGGAGCTGTTTTTT.

This chain connects TRBV28 to TRBJ1-2, with a possible D match to TRBD1 (6 bases). CDR3 size: 16 residues. The V end was cut by 4 bases, the J end by 5 bases, with 20 bases between. Germline lookup yields CDR1 MDHEN and CDR2 SYDVKM. In nucleotides, the CDR3 is TGTGCCAGCAGTTGGGGGGGGGCCCGAACTGTTTATGGCTACACCTTC. Translated, it gives CASSWGGARTVYGYTF.

The rearrangement links TRBV29-1 to TRBJ2-1; TRBD2 aligns across 10 bases. V was clipped by 1 base and J by 9 bases; unmatched bases: 3. The CDR3 extends over 13 amino acids. Germline V gene lookup returns CDR1 SQVTM and CDR2 ANQGSEA. The CDR3 sequence is CSVEASGSFEQFF. CDR3 in DNA: TGCAGCGTTGAAGCTAGCGGGAGTTTTGAGCAGTTCTTC.

This chain connects TRBV5-8 to TRBJ2-7, with no clear D. CDR1 and CDR2 (germline): SGHTS, YDEGEE. V was cut by 2 bases and J by 7 bases, with 7 bases left in between. The CDR3 covers 11 residues. The CDR3 here is CASSLRREQYF. CDR3 DNA: TGTGCCAGCAGCTTACGGAGAGAGCAGTACTTC.